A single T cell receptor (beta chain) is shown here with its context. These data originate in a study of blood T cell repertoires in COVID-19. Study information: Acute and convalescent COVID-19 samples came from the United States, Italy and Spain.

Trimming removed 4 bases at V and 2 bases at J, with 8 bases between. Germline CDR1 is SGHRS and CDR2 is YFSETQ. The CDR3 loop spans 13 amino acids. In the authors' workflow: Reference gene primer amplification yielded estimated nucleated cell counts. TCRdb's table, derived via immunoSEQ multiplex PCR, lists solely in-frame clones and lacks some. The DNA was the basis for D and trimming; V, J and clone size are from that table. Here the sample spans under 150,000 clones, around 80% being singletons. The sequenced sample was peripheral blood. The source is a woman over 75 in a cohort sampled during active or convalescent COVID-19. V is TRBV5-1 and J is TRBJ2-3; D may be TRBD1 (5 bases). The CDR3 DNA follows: TGCGCCAGCAGCCAGGACAACACAGATACGCAGTATTTT. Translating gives CASSQDNTDTQYF.